This T cell receptor beta chain was sequenced during a study of metastatic and nonmetastatic thyroid tumors. Whole-study context: Thyroid patients, malignant and benign, had repertoires compared across blood and tumor or nodule tissue.

Trimming left V 1 base short and J 4 bases short, with 11 bases between. The germline V gene encodes CDR1 SGHAT and CDR2 FQNNGV. This CDR3 spans 15 amino acids. Thyroid surgery took place with no prior treatment in any patient. How the authors handled the data: Variation in CDR3 across clinicopathological groups served as the basis for constructing a distant-metastasis classifier in papillary thyroid cancer. Using MiXCR, TCRdb reanalyzed the PCR reads. The V and J calls were not made by the authors but by TCRdb's processing. The repertoire has 20,000 to 25,000 clones, approximately 20% of them found once; the top ten carry 25% to 35%. The study's findings and limits: Patients with malignant thyroid tumors reportedly had significantly higher TCR beta diversity than those with benign nodules, in blood and tumor.

This clone was seen many times. The target antigen is unknown. The sample was blood. This receptor was obtained from a female donor with papillary thyroid cancer or a benign thyroid nodule (not recorded which). Some clones in this sample may be carry-over from other donors' samples. The V gene is TRBV11-2, the J gene TRBJ2-1, with D perhaps TRBD2 (7 bases). The chain's CDR3 is CASSLGGGAYNEQFF. CDR3 nucleotide sequence: TGTGCCAGCAGCTTAGGAGGGGGGGCTTACAATGAGCAGTTCTTC.